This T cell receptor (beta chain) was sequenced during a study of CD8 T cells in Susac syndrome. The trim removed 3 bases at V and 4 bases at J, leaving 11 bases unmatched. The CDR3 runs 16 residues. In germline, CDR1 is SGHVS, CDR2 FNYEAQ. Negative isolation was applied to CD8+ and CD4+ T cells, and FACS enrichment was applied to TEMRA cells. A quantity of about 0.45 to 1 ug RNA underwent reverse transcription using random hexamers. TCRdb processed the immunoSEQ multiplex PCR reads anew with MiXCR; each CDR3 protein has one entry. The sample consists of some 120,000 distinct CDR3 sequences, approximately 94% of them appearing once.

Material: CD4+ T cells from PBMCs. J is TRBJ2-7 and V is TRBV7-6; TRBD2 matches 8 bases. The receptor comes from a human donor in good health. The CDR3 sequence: CASSLGSGSGPYEQYF. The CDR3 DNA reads TGTGCCAGCAGCTTGGGGAGCGGGAGCGGTCCTTACGAGCAGTACTTC. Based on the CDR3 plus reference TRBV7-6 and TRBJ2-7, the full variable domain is GAGVSQSPRYKVTKRGQDVALRCDPISGHVSLYWYRQALGQGPEFLTYFNYEAQQDKSGLPNDRFSAERPEGSISTLTIQRTEQRDSAMYRCASSLGSGSGPYEQYFGPGTRLTVT.